Listed here are 15 T cell receptor beta chains from one sample, sequenced in a study of spatial heterogeneity in lung cancer. TCRdb reprocessed the 5' RACE reads with MiXCR, giving one entry per CDR3 protein. The repertoire holds about 6,100 distinct CDR3 sequences, with around an eighth as singletons. Time point given: sample taken at primary tumor resection. Whole RNA came from tumor, nontumor lung or frozen PBMC and was sequenced without being sorted. The input for sequencing was normal lung tissue next to the tumor, taken at surgery. All receptors come from a male donor with early-stage non-small cell lung cancer.

The sample holds many counts of this clonotype. This chain joins TRBV2 and TRBJ2-7; D unresolved. The CDR3 covers 10 residues. V shed 5 bases and J shed 9 bases, with 8 bases lying between them. The germline V gene encodes CDR1 SNHLY and CDR2 FYNNEI. CDR3 DNA sequence: TGTGCCAGCAGTTCCCTCTGGCAGTACTTC. Translated, it gives CASSSLWQYF.

This clonotype was found many times. V gene TRBV7-3 combines with J gene TRBJ1-5; weak D call: TRBD1 (5 bases). Trimming took off 5 bases at V and 2 bases at J, with 16 bases between the two ends. This CDR3 spans 16 amino acids. CDR1 and CDR2 from the germline V gene are SGHTA and FQGTGA. The CDR3 DNA reads TGTGCCAGCAGCACCCCAGGGTACTTGGGCAATCAGCCCCAGCATTTT. Amino acids: CASSTPGYLGNQPQHF.

This clonotype was recorded many times. J is TRBJ1-1 and V is TRBV20-1, with D possibly being TRBD1 (6 bases). From germline, CDR1 is DFQATT and CDR2 SNEGSKA (reference sequence). The CDR3 has 12 amino acids. Trimming removed 6 bases from V and 8 bases from J, with 16 bases in between. CDR3 loop: CSATPGAREAFF. CDR3 DNA sequence: TGCAGTGCCACTCCAGGGGCCCGAGAAGCTTTCTTT.

The rearrangement links TRBV6-2 or TRBV6-3 to TRBJ2-1; no clear D gene. Germline assignment: CDR1 MNHEY and CDR2 SVGEGT. V shed 7 bases and J shed 9 bases, with 13 bases lying between them. The CDR3 is 12 residues long. The CDR3 protein is CASKDPVGEQFF. In nucleotides, the CDR3 is TGTGCCAGCAAAGACCCCGTGGGTGAGCAGTTCTTC.

This clonotype counts as medium-sized. The chain has TRBV5-1 and TRBJ2-1, with no clear D. The V end lost 5 bases, the J end lost 4 bases, and 4 bases lay between the germline ends. Per the germline V gene, CDR1 is SGHRS and CDR2 is YFSETQ. This CDR3 is built from 11 residues. The CDR3 DNA follows: TGCGCCAGCAGTCAATACAATGAGCAGTTCTTC. This translates into CASSQYNEQFF.

This clonotype was recorded many times. CDR3 sequence: CASSPTSRQETQYF. DNA for the CDR3: TGTGCCAGCAGCCCAACTAGCAGACAAGAGACCCAGTACTTC. V gene TRBV7-9 combines with J gene TRBJ2-5; TRBD2 might be the D (6 bases). The CDR3 runs 14 residues. V gave up 5 bases and J gave up 2 bases, with 12 bases separating them. In germline, CDR1 is SEHNR, CDR2 FQNEAQ (reference sequence).

This clonotype has at least ten counts. V usage is TRBV29-1 and J usage is TRBJ1-2; D call uncertain. This CDR3 is 12 amino acids long. The germline gives CDR1 SQVTM, CDR2 ANQGSEA. This chain's CDR3 is CSDMVGAYGYTF. CDR3 DNA: TGCAGTGATATGGTGGGTGCCTATGGCTACACCTTC.

In its sample, this clonotype was seen many times. The chain joins TRBV20-1 to TRBJ1-1, with D perhaps TRBD1 (5 bases). The V gene lost 3 bases and the J gene lost 3 bases, with 20 bases spanning the gap. Germline CDR1 DFQATT, CDR2 SNEGSKA (reference sequence). CDR3 length: 16 residues. Here the CDR3 reads CSARLAVRGLDTEAFF. The CDR3 bases are TGCAGTGCTAGGTTGGCAGTGAGGGGTCTGGACACTGAAGCTTTCTTT.

This clonotype was seen repeatedly, ten times or more. J is TRBJ2-5 and V is TRBV29-1; D perhaps matches TRBD2 (6 bases). This CDR3 comprises 13 residues. Germline V lookup: CDR1 SQVTM, CDR2 ANQGSEA. The germline V and J ends were trimmed by 6 bases and 3 bases, with 14 bases remaining between them. CDR3 nucleotides: TGCAGCGTGGCACCGACTAGGAAAGAGACCCAGTACTTC. This gives the protein CSVAPTRKETQYF. Full variable domain (missing parts from reference TRBV29-1 and TRBJ2-5): SAVISQKPSRDICQRGTSLTIQCQVDSQVTMMFWYRQQPGQSLTLIATANQGSEATYESGFVIDKFPISRPNLTFSTLTVSNMSPEDSSIYLCSVAPTRKETQYFGPGTRLLVL.

This clonotype was counted many times. The chain employs TRBV7-3 and TRBJ2-2, with TRBD2 matching over 9 bases. CDR1 is SGHTA and CDR2 is FQGTGA in the germline V gene. V shed 5 bases, J shed 1 base, and the junction held 8 bases outside the gene matches. The CDR3 totals 17 residues. The CDR3 protein is CASSTSPTSGNTGELFF. CDR3 coding DNA: TGTGCCAGCAGCACCTCCCCGACTAGCGGGAACACCGGGGAGCTGTTTTTT.

By sample fraction, this clonotype is medium-sized. CDR3 residues: CSVEDGGGSEAFF. The CDR3 DNA sequence: TGCAGCGTTGAAGACGGAGGGGGCTCTGAAGCTTTCTTT. The chain carries TRBV29-1 and TRBJ1-1, with 7 bases that match TRBD1. The CDR3 loop spans 13 amino acids. Germline CDR1 reads SQVTM; CDR2 reads ANQGSEA. V lost 0 bases and J lost 6; bases outside the gene matches: 4.

This clonotype is medium-sized (0.01 to 0.1%) in the sample. This rearrangement joins TRBV13 to TRBJ1-2, with unresolved D. Trimming took 4 bases from V and 6 from J, leaving 18 bases between them. CDR1 PRHDT and CDR2 FYEKMQ come from the germline V gene (reference sequence). The CDR3 sequence is 15 residues long. The CDR3 protein is CASSSQGNGFDGYTF. The DNA of the CDR3 is TGTGCCAGCAGCTCACAAGGAAACGGTTTCGATGGCTACACCTTC.

The sample holds many counts of this clonotype. CDR3 amino acids: CASSEAGSYEQYF. In nucleotides, the CDR3 is TGTGCCAGCAGTGAAGCGGGGTCCTACGAGCAGTACTTC. This chain joins TRBV6-1 and TRBJ2-7; D unresolved. CDR3 length equals 13 residues. From germline, CDR1 is MNHNS and CDR2 SASEGT. The germline V and J ends were trimmed by 0 bases and 1 base, with 4 bases remaining between them.

This clonotype was detected ten times or more. V gene TRBV4-3 combines with J gene TRBJ2-7; 9 bases match TRBD2. J gave up 6 bases and V 0 bases, and 6 bases lay outside the gene matches. This CDR3 has 15 amino acids. Germline-derived CDR1 and CDR2 are LGHNA and YSLEER. CDR3 nucleotide sequence: TGCGCCAGCAGCCAAGAATTAGCGGGAGTCCGCGAGCAGTACTTC. Translation gives CASSQELAGVREQYF.

CDR3 nucleotides: TGTGCCAGCTCACCGGCAGAACATAGCAATCAGCCCCAGCATTTT. Translating gives CASSPAEHSNQPQHF. This rearrangement joins TRBV18 to TRBJ1-5, with D uncertain. The V gene lost 3 bases and the J gene lost 0 bases, with 9 bases spanning the gap. Germline V lookup: CDR1 KGHSH, CDR2 LQKENI. The CDR3 is 15 amino acids. Full variable domain (rest looked up from reference TRBV18 and TRBJ1-5): NAGVMQNPRHLVRRRGQEARLRCSPMKGHSHVYWYRQLPEEGLKFMVYLQKENIIDESGMPKERFSAEFPKEGPSILRIQQVVRGDSAAYFCASSPAEHSNQPQHFGDGTRLSIL.